The rows below give T cell receptor beta chains drawn from one sample of a study of cytomegalovirus exposure and HLA in healthy donors. Measured with immunoSEQ multiplex PCR; TCRdb has only the in-frame clones, and not every one. The listing contains approximately 120,000 clones. Sequences were obtained from PBMCs. Receptors originate from a man between 35 and 55 years old in good health and CMV-seronegative. The CDR3 runs from the conserved cysteine through the conserved F or W. The order of the fields is CDR3 DNA, CDR3 protein, D gene, J gene, V gene. D genes are given only for firm matches.

DNA: TGCGCCAGCAGCCAAGGATCAGGGGGTTACACTGAAGCTTTCTTT; CDR3: CASSQGSGGYTEAFF; D: TRBD1; J: TRBJ1-1; V: TRBV4-1
DNA: TGTGCCACAAAGGGGGACGGTCACAGAACCCAGTACTTC; CDR3: CATKGDGHRTQYF; D: NA; J: TRBJ2-5; V: TRBV19
DNA: TGTGCCAGCAGTGTGTATGTTGAAGCTTTCTTT; CDR3: CASSVYVEAFF; D: NA; J: TRBJ1-1; V: TRBV28
DNA: TGTGCCAGCTCACCATTTAACCCCATAGACACCGGGGAGCTGTTTTTT; CDR3: CASSPFNPIDTGELFF; D: NA; J: TRBJ2-2; V: TRBV18
DNA: TGTGCCAGCAGCCGGGGATTGTACCAAGAGACCCAGTACTTC; CDR3: CASSRGLYQETQYF; D: NA; J: TRBJ2-5; V: TRBV9
DNA: TGTGCCAGCTCACCACGGACACAAAGCACAGATACGCAGTATTTT; CDR3: CASSPRTQSTDTQYF; D: NA; J: TRBJ2-3; V: TRBV18
DNA: TGTGCCAGCAGTAGCCAACTCTACGAGCAGTACTTC; CDR3: CASSSQLYEQYF; D: NA; J: TRBJ2-7; V: TRBV28
DNA: TGTGCCACCAGCAACCCCAGCGGGAGACAATACGAGCAGTACTTC; CDR3: CATSNPSGRQYEQYF; D: TRBD2; J: TRBJ2-7; V: TRBV6-5
DNA: TGTGCCAGCAGCACAGATCTCGACAGTTCCTTC; CDR3: CASSTDLDSSF; D: NA; J: TRBJ2-7; V: TRBV7-8
DNA: TGTGCCAGCAGTCCCATCCGGGACAGGGGTTACGAGCAGTACTTC; CDR3: CASSPIRDRGYEQYF; D: TRBD1; J: TRBJ2-7; V: TRBV6-1